Listed here are 17 T cell receptor beta chains from one sample, sequenced in a study of blood T cell repertoires in COVID-19 (dated by TCRdb to about 2020). Library prep was done by the immunoSEQ multiplex PCR assay. The table comes from immuneACCESS by way of TCRdb, which keeps in-frame sequences with V and J called. Part of the clones is missing from these tables; in studies checked, under half for an unresolved V gene and the rest for unknown reasons. Present in this sample are over 150,000 clones, approximately 83% of which were seen just once. The ten biggest clones cover about 6.7% of the sample. The sequenced sample was peripheral blood. The origin of the receptors is a middle-aged woman with COVID-19, enrolled during active disease.

This chain links TRBV28 with TRBJ1-2, with 12 bases fitting TRBD1. V trimming: 5 bases; J trimming: 4 bases; junction bases outside the gene matches: 2. The CDR3 is 14 residues long. Germline CDR1 reads MDHEN; CDR2 reads SYDVKM. In DNA, the CDR3 is TGTGCCAGCAGTCCGGGACAGGGGGCCTATGGCTACACCTTC. Amino acid sequence: CASSPGQGAYGYTF.

V usage is TRBV5-1 and J usage is TRBJ2-6, with 7 bases lining up with TRBD2. There are 17 residues in the CDR3. CDR1 and CDR2 from the germline V gene are SGHRS and YFSETQ. The V and J ends lost 3 bases and 0 bases, in that order; junction bases with no gene match: 6. CDR3 loop: CASSSPGEGSGANVLTF. CDR3 nucleotides: TGCGCCAGCAGCTCACCGGGGGAGGGCTCTGGGGCCAACGTCCTGACTTTC.

V usage is TRBV6-5 and J usage is TRBJ1-2, with D maybe TRBD1 (5 bases). Between the trimmed V and J ends, which lost 5 bases and 10 bases, there was a span of 20 bases. CDR1 is MNHEY and CDR2 is SVGAGI in the germline V gene. The CDR3 extends over 14 amino acids. CDR3 protein: CASSPLSQETVYTF. As DNA, the CDR3 is TGTGCCAGCAGTCCCCTCTCCCAGGAGACAGTCTACACCTTC.

This clone was seen once. The gene calls are TRBV11-2 and TRBJ1-1; D gene uncertain. V was shortened by 2 bases and J by 3 bases, with 10 bases between the two germline ends. From germline, CDR1 is SGHAT and CDR2 FQNNGV. CDR3 length equals 14 residues. The CDR3: CASSLSDGDTEAFF. The CDR3 nucleotides read TGTGCCAGCAGCTTAAGTGACGGAGACACTGAAGCTTTCTTT.

This clone was counted only a few times. This sequence joins TRBV3-1 (or the pseudogene TRBV3-2) and TRBJ2-7, with D tentatively TRBD2 (5 bases). The germline gives CDR1 LGHDT, CDR2 YNNKEL (reference sequence). V lost 6 bases and J lost 2, with 14 bases in between. The CDR3 has 14 amino acids. The CDR3 is CASSRTAGAYEQYF. The CDR3 bases are TGTGCCAGCAGTCGCACGGCGGGCGCCTACGAGCAGTACTTC.

This chain joins TRBV19 and TRBJ2-5; D may be TRBD1 (5 bases). Trimming took 2 bases from V and 2 from J, leaving 15 bases between them. Germline assignment: CDR1 LNHDA and CDR2 SQIVND (reference sequence). This CDR3 contains 16 residues. The CDR3 DNA follows: TGTGCCAGTAGTATAAGGGGTAAGAGTGCACAAGAGACCCAGTACTTC. Its protein product is CASSIRGKSAQETQYF.

V is TRBV28 and J is TRBJ1-3, with D possibly being TRBD1 (5 bases). Germline V gives CDR1 MDHEN, CDR2 SYDVKM. The V end was cut by 7 bases, the J end by 0 bases, with 13 bases between. CDR3 length: 15 residues. The CDR3 loop is CASTWGGSSGNTIYF. The CDR3 region has the DNA TGTGCCAGCACCTGGGGGGGAAGCTCTGGAAACACCATATATTTT.

The gene calls are TRBV9 and TRBJ1-1; no clear D. Germline V lookup: CDR1 SGDLS, CDR2 YYNGEE. The ends were cut back, 3 bases at V and 2 bases at J, with 17 bases in the middle. CDR3 size: 16 residues. This CDR3 is CASSGETGSPNTEAFF. The CDR3 DNA reads TGTGCCAGCAGCGGAGAGACCGGGTCCCCCAACACTGAAGCTTTCTTT.

The V call is TRBV7-8, the J call TRBJ2-1; D remains unclear. The CDR3 runs 17 residues. Per the germline V gene, CDR1 is SGHVS and CDR2 is FQNEAQ. The V and J ends lost 4 bases and 0 bases respectively, with 16 bases between them. The CDR3 spells CASSSPRTESSYNEQFF. The CDR3 DNA sequence: TGTGCCAGCAGCTCCCCTCGCACGGAGAGCTCCTACAATGAGCAGTTCTTC.

The J gene is TRBJ1-1, the V gene TRBV29-1, with TRBD1 matching over 7 bases. CDR1 and CDR2 from the germline V gene are SQVTM and ANQGSEA. V lost 7 bases and J lost 1; bases outside the gene matches: 3. The CDR3 totals 12 residues. The CDR3 sequence: CSARDRNTEAFF. DNA of the CDR3: TGCAGCGCTAGGGACAGGAACACTGAAGCTTTCTTT.

This clone was observed a single time. The chain employs TRBV7-3 and TRBJ1-2; D is ambiguous. CDR1 SGHTA and CDR2 FQGTGA come from the germline V gene. The V end was cut by 6 bases, the J end by 0 bases, with 8 bases between. The CDR3 length is 13 residues. The CDR3 DNA is TGTGCCAGCAGAGAGGGAACTAACTATGGCTACACCTTC. It is translated as CASREGTNYGYTF.

The chain uses TRBV9 and TRBJ2-3, with 9 nucleotides matching TRBD2. The CDR3 extends over 14 amino acids. The germline V gene has CDR1 SGDLS and CDR2 YYNGEE. The ends lost 0 bases at V and 9 bases at J; junction bases unmatched: 5. The CDR3 DNA reads as TGTGCCAGCAGCGTAGGCGGGGGGGTCCGGACGCAGTATTTT. This sequence encodes CASSVGGGVRTQYF.

The CDR3 spells CASSSTSYQETQYF. CDR3 nucleotide sequence: TGTGCCAGCAGCTCAACTTCGTACCAAGAGACCCAGTACTTC. The chain carries TRBV7-9 and TRBJ2-5; no clear D. Per germline, CDR1 SEHNR and CDR2 FQNEAQ (reference sequence). The V and J ends lost 4 bases and 0 bases respectively, with 9 bases between them. This CDR3 is built from 14 residues.

This rearrangement joins TRBV4-1 to TRBJ2-4; TRBD2 agrees at 9 bases. Germline V gene lookup returns CDR1 MGHRA and CDR2 YSYEKL. Trimming at V came to 2 bases and at J to 1 base, leaving 0 bases not matched to a gene. There are 15 residues in the CDR3. CDR3 bases: TGCGCCAGCAGCCAACTAGCGGGGGCCAAAAACATTCAGTACTTC. Translating it yields CASSQLAGAKNIQYF.

The gene calls are TRBV28 and TRBJ1-1; D remains ambiguous. The CDR3 has 12 amino acids. Between the trimmed V and J ends, which lost 6 bases and 10 bases, there was a span of 15 bases. The germline V gene encodes CDR1 MDHEN and CDR2 SYDVKM. The CDR3 here is CASSPGFGVAFF. DNA for the CDR3: TGTGCCAGCAGCCCCGGATTCGGGGTAGCTTTCTTT.

The chain employs TRBV27 and TRBJ2-7, with D unresolved. This CDR3 has 13 amino acids. Per the germline V gene, CDR1 is MNHEY and CDR2 is SMNVEV (reference sequence). Trimming left V 0 bases short and J 3 bases short, with 6 bases between. CDR3 DNA sequence: TGTGCCAGCAGTTTATCGTTCAGCTACGAGCAGTACTTC. This sequence encodes CASSLSFSYEQYF.

The chain combines TRBV5-1 with TRBJ1-6; 10 bases are a match to TRBD1. V lost 5 bases, J lost 12 bases, and 26 bases stayed unmatched. Germline-derived CDR1 and CDR2 are SGHRS and YFSETQ. CDR3 size: 20 residues. CDR3 nucleotide sequence: TGCGCCAGCAGACAACGTTCCGGGACAGGGGATGTTAGTGAGAAGAAACCCCTCCACTTT. This encodes CASRQRSGTGDVSEKKPLHF.